These 8 T cell receptor beta chains share one sample of origin, sequenced in a study of cytomegalovirus exposure and HLA in healthy donors (dated by TCRdb to about 2017). Receptor libraries were prepared by the immunoSEQ multiplex PCR assay. For the multiplex PCR, a mixture combining 60 forward primers for TCR Vbeta segments and 13 reverse primers for TCR Jbeta segments was used. TCRdb re-hosts the immuneACCESS table, in-frame sequences only. Its copies lack some clones; in the studies checked, an unresolved V gene accounts for under half of them, and the cause for the rest is not known. For this sample there are 150,000 to 200,000 clones; less than 85% appear just once. About 0.63% of the sample belongs to the ten largest clones. Sequenced input: PBMCs. The receptors were sampled from a boy younger than 18 in good health and CMV-seronegative.

V and J are TRBV5-5 and TRBJ1-2; 10 bases fit TRBD1. Germline V CDR1 and CDR2: SGHKS, YYEKEE (reference sequence). The CDR3 loop spans 15 amino acids. V dropped 0 bases and J dropped 5; count of bases not matched to a gene: 4. DNA of the CDR3: TGTGCCAGCAGCTTGGGACAGGGGGCCCAATATGGCTACACCTTC. Its protein product is CASSLGQGAQYGYTF.

The J gene is TRBJ1-2, the V gene TRBV18; TRBD1 agrees at 7 bases. The CDR3 extends over 14 amino acids. Germline V gene lookup returns CDR1 KGHSH and CDR2 LQKENI. Trimming cost V 6 bases and J 7 bases; bases outside gene matches: 11. CDR3 loop: CASSPFPDRVGYTF. The DNA for the CDR3 is TGTGCCAGCTCGCCCTTCCCCGACAGGGTTGGCTACACCTTC. Based on the CDR3 plus reference TRBV18 and TRBJ1-2, the full variable domain is NAGVMQNPRHLVRRRGQEARLRCSPMKGHSHVYWYRQLPEEGLKFMVYLQKENIIDESGMPKERFSAEFPKEGPSILRIQQVVRGDSAAYFCASSPFPDRVGYTFGSGTRLTVV.

The gene calls are TRBV11-3 and TRBJ1-1; D is perhaps TRBD1 (5 bases). V shed 6 bases and J shed 1 base, with 12 bases lying between them. This CDR3 is built from 14 residues. The germline CDR1 and CDR2 sequences are SGHNT and YENEEA. CDR3 DNA: TGTGCCAGCAGTAGGGAGGGACCGAACACTGAAGCTTTCTTT. Residues: CASSREGPNTEAFF.

V gene TRBV7-2 combines with J gene TRBJ2-5, with 12 nucleotides matching TRBD1. The V gene end was trimmed by 3 bases and the J gene end by 4 bases; junction bases not matched to a gene: 3. The CDR3 runs to 15 residues. Germline V gene sequence: CDR1 SGHTA, CDR2 FQGNSA. CDR3 region: CASSLGTGGLETQYF. In DNA form, the CDR3 reads TGTGCCAGCAGCTTGGGGACAGGGGGCTTAGAGACCCAGTACTTC.

The chain links TRBV7-9 to TRBJ1-1, with D possibly being TRBD1 (5 bases). Germline CDR1 reads SEHNR; CDR2 reads FQNEAQ (reference sequence). Trimming shortened V by 11 bases and J by 4 bases, and 20 bases separated the two germline ends. This CDR3 comprises 14 residues. CDR3 residues: CAGLIGWRGTEAFF. The CDR3 bases are TGTGCCGGTCTGATAGGCTGGAGGGGCACTGAAGCTTTCTTT.

The V and J genes are TRBV5-5 and TRBJ1-2, with 11 bases identical to TRBD1. This CDR3 contains 15 residues. The junction had 9 bases not matched to a gene; V was cut back by 5 bases and J by 6 bases. Germline CDR1 reads SGHKS; CDR2 reads YYEKEE (reference sequence). The CDR3 loop is CASSWTGGEGDGYTF. CDR3 coding DNA: TGTGCCAGCAGTTGGACAGGGGGCGAGGGAGATGGCTACACCTTC.

The chain combines TRBV12-5 with TRBJ2-7, with a weak D call TRBD1 (5 bases). V gave up 7 bases and J gave up 6 bases, with 22 bases separating them. Germline V gene sequence: CDR1 LGHNT, CDR2 FRNRAP. This CDR3 has 15 residues. The CDR3 is CASASGTGRLGEQYF. The CDR3 DNA sequence: TGTGCTAGTGCCAGTGGCACAGGACGACTGGGCGAGCAGTACTTC.

The CDR3 DNA reads as TGTGCCAGCAGCTTGACAACCGGGACAGGGGGCAACGAGCAGTACTTC. Protein product: CASSLTTGTGGNEQYF. The rearrangement links TRBV5-4 to TRBJ2-7; 12 positions agree with TRBD1. The CDR3 runs to 16 residues. Germline-derived CDR1 and CDR2 are SGHNT and YYREEE (reference sequence). V lost 1 base and J lost 5; bases outside the gene matches: 7.